The 6 T cell receptor beta chains below come from one sample, sequenced in a study of cytomegalovirus exposure and HLA in healthy donors. The PCR used 60 Vbeta and 13 Jbeta primers. Clones were read by immunoSEQ multiplex PCR, and TCRdb kept only the in-frame ones, dropping some. This sample has about 180,000 clones, with 84% found just once. The sequencing input was PBMCs. The receptors derive from a boy aged 2-9 years in good health and CMV-seronegative.

The V and J genes are TRBV28 and TRBJ2-7, with 8 bases identical to TRBD2. The V gene end was trimmed by 6 bases and the J gene end by 1 base; junction bases not matched to a gene: 5. The CDR3 length is 14 residues. The germline V gene has CDR1 MDHEN and CDR2 SYDVKM. The CDR3 nucleotides read TGTGCCAGCAGCCCGCTAGCGGGTTCCTACGAGCAGTACTTC. Its protein product is CASSPLAGSYEQYF.

This clone was observed a single time. CDR3 nucleotides: TGCAGCGTGGAGCTAGATACAGATACGCAGTATTTT. Amino acid sequence: CSVELDTDTQYF. The chain has TRBV29-1 and TRBJ2-3; no clear D. CDR1 is SQVTM, CDR2 ANQGSEA, per germline. The CDR3 spans 12 residues. V gave up 6 bases and J gave up 3 bases, with 10 bases separating them.

This clone was picked up one time. The chain combines TRBV2 with TRBJ2-6; no firm D call. Trimming pared 11 bases from V and 1 base from J, leaving 9 bases between. The V gene's germline CDR1 is SNHLY and CDR2 FYNNEI. The length of the CDR3 is 13 residues. CDR3 loop: CAGQLSGANVLTF. The CDR3 nucleotides read TGTGCCGGCCAGTTATCTGGGGCCAACGTCCTGACTTTC.

The chain employs TRBV5-4 and TRBJ1-1, with TRBD1 matching over 9 bases. The germline gives CDR1 SGHNT, CDR2 YYREEE (reference sequence). This CDR3 spans 15 amino acids. The junction had 5 bases not matched to a gene; V was cut back by 4 bases and J by 1 base. The CDR3 loop reads CASSPRTGENTEAFF. In DNA form, the CDR3 reads TGTGCCAGCAGCCCCCGGACAGGGGAGAACACTGAAGCTTTCTTT.

The chain carries TRBV5-1 and TRBJ1-3, with a possible D match to TRBD1 (6 bases). The germline V gene has CDR1 SGHRS and CDR2 YFSETQ. The germline V and J ends were trimmed by 4 bases and 6 bases, with 17 bases remaining between them. The CDR3 consists of 15 residues. This CDR3 reads CASSEGHNLENTIYF. The CDR3 DNA is TGCGCCAGCAGCGAGGGACACAACCTGGAAAACACCATATATTTT.

This clone has only one observation. CDR3: CASSLEVSGSTDTQYF. DNA for the CDR3: TGTGCCAGCAGCTTAGAGGTTAGCGGGTCGACAGATACGCAGTATTTT. The chain combines TRBV7-2 with TRBJ2-3; 7 bases align to TRBD2. V trimming: 1 base; J trimming: 3 bases; junction bases outside the gene matches: 7. This CDR3 has 16 residues. The germline CDR1 and CDR2 sequences are SGHTA and FQGNSA.